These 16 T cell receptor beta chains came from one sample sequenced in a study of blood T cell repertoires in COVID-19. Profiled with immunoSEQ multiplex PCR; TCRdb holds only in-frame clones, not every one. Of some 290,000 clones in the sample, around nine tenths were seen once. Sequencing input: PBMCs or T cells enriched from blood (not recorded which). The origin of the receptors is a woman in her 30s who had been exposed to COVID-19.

CDR3 protein: CATRDRGYEPQHF. The CDR3 coding sequence is TGTGCCACAAGGGACAGGGGTTACGAGCCCCAGCATTTT. The chain couples TRBV10-3 to TRBJ1-5; 10 bases map to TRBD1. J lost 8 bases, V lost 10 bases, and 8 bases had no gene match. This CDR3 is 13 amino acids long. The germline V gene has CDR1 ENHRY and CDR2 SYGVKD.

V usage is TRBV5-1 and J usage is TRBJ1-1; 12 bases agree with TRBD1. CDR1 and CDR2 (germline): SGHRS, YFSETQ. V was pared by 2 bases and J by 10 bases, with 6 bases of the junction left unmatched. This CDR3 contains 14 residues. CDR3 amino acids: CASSLPGQGARAFF. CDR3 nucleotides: TGCGCCAGCAGCTTACCGGGACAGGGGGCTCGAGCTTTCTTT.

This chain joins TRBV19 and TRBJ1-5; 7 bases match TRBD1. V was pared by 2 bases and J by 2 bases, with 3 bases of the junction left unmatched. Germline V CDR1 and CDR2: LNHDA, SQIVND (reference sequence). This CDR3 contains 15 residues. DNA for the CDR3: TGTGCCAGTAGTATAAGAGGGGGCGGCAATCAGCCCCAGCATTTT. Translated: CASSIRGGGNQPQHF.

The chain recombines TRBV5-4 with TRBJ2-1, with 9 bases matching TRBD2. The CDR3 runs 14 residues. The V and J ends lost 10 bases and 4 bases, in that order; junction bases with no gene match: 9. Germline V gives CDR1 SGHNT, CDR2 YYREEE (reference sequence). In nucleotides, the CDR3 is TGTGCCTCTATCGCGGGGGGGGGATACAATGAGCAGTTCTTC. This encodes CASIAGGGYNEQFF.

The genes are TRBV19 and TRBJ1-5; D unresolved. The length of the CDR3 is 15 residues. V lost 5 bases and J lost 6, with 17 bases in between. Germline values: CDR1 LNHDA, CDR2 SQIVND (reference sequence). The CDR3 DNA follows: TGTGCCAGTAGTCTGCCGGCGGGTTTGAGTCAGCCCCAGCATTTT. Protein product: CASSLPAGLSQPQHF.

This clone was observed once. CDR3 sequence reads: CASSISGQGAREQYF. DNA of the CDR3: TGTGCCAGTAGTATATCGGGACAGGGGGCGCGGGAGCAGTACTTC. This rearrangement joins TRBV19 to TRBJ2-7; 12 bases are shared with TRBD1. V was pared by 2 bases and J by 7 bases, with 6 bases of the junction left unmatched. The V gene's germline CDR1 is LNHDA and CDR2 SQIVND (reference sequence). The CDR3 consists of 15 residues.

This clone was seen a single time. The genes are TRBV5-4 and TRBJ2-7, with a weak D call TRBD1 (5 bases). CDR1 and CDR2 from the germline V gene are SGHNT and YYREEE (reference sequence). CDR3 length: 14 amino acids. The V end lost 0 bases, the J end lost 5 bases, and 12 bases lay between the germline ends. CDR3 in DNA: TGTGCCAGCAGCTTGGACGCAGGGTACGACGAGCAGTACTTC. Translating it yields CASSLDAGYDEQYF.

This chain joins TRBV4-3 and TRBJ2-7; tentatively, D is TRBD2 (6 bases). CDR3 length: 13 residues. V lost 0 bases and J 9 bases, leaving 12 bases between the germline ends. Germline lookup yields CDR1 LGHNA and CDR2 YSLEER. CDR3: CASSQDRGEVQYF. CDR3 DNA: TGCGCCAGCAGCCAAGATCGCGGGGAAGTGCAGTACTTC.

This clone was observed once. The CDR3 nucleotides are TGCGCCAGCAGCTTGGCCGTGGCAGGGGCTGGGGAGACCCAGTACTTC. Encoded protein: CASSLAVAGAGETQYF. V usage is TRBV5-1 and J usage is TRBJ2-5, with D maybe TRBD1 (6 bases). The CDR3 runs to 16 residues. In germline, CDR1 is SGHRS, CDR2 YFSETQ. V was cut by 0 bases and J by 5 bases, with 17 bases left in between.

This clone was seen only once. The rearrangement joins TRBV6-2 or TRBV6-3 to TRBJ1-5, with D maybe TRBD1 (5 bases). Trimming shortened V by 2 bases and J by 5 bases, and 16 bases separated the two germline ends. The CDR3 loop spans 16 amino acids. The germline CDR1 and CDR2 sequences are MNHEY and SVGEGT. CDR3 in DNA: TGTGCCAGCAGTTACCCCGGAGGGGAAGACGATCAGCCCCAGCATTTT. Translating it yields CASSYPGGEDDQPQHF.

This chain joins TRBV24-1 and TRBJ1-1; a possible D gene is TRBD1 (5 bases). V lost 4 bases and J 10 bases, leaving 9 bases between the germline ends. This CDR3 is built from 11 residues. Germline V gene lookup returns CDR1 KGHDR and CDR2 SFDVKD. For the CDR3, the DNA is TGTGCCACCAGTGAGGGGGGAGCAGCTTTCTTT. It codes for CATSEGGAAFF.

In nucleotides, the CDR3 is TGCGCCAGCAGCCAAGATTTTTCAGGGGGGACCTATGGCTACACCTTC. Translating it yields CASSQDFSGGTYGYTF. This chain connects TRBV4-1 to TRBJ1-2; 7 positions match TRBD1. The CDR3 loop spans 16 amino acids. CDR1 and CDR2 from the germline V gene are MGHRA and YSYEKL. V was clipped by 0 bases and J by 4 bases; unmatched bases: 8.

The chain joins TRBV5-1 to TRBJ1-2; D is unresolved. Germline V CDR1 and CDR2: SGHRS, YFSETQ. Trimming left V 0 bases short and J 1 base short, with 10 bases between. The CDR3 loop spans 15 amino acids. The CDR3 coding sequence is TGCGCCAGCAGCTTGGATCTTGGACTTAACTATGGCTACACCTTC. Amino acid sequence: CASSLDLGLNYGYTF.

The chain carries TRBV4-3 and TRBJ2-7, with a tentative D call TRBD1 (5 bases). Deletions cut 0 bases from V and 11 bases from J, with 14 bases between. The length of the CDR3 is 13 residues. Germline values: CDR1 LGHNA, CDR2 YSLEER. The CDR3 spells CASSQDRQGREYF. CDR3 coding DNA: TGCGCCAGCAGCCAAGATAGGCAGGGTAGGGAGTACTTC.

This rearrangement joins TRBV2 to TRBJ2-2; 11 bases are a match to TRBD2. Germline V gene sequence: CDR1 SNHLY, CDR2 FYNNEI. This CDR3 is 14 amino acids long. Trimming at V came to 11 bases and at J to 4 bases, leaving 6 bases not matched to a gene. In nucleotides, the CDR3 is TGTGCCGGTAGCGGGGGGGTCCCCACCGGGGAGCTGTTTTTT. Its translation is CAGSGGVPTGELFF. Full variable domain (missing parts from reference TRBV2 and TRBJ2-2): EPEVTQTPSHQVTQMGQEVILRCVPISNHLYFYWYRQILGQKVEFLVSFYNNEISEKSEIFDDQFSVERPDGSNFTLKIRSTKLEDSAMYFCAGSGGVPTGELFFGEGSRLTVL.

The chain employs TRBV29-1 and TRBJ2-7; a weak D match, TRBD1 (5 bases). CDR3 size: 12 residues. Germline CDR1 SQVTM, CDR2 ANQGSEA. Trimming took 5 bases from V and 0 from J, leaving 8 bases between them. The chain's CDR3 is CSVSQGSYEQYF. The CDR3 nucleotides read TGCAGCGTTAGTCAGGGCTCCTACGAGCAGTACTTC.